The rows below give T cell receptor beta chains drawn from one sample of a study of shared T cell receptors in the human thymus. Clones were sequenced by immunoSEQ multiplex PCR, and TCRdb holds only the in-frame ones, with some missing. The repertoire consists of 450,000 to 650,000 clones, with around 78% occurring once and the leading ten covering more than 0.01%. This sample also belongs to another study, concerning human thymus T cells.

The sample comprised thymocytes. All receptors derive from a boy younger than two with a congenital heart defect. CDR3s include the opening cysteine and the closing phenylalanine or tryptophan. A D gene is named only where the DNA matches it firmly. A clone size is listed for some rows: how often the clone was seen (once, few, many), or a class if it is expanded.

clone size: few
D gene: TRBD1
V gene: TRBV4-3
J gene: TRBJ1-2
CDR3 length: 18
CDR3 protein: CASSQFRDRVSANYGYTF
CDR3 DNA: TGCGCCAGCAGCCAGTTCCGGGACAGGGTTTCGGCTAACTATGGCTACACCTTC

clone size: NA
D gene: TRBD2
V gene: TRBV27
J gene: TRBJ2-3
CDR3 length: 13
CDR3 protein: CASAHREGDTQYF
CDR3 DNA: TGTGCCAGCGCCCACCGGGAGGGAGATACGCAGTATTTT

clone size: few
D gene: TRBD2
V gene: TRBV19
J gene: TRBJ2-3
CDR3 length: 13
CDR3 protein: CAIGTSGTDTQYF
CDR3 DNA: TGTGCCATCGGGACTAGCGGCACAGATACGCAGTATTTT

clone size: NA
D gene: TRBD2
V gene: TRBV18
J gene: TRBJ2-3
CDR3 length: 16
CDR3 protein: CASSHLSAGVTDTQYF
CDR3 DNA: TGTGCCAGCTCACACCTTTCCGCGGGAGTAACAGATACGCAGTATTTT

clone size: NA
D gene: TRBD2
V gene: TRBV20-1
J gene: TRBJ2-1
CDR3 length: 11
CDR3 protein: CSASRLAEQFF
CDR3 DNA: TGCAGTGCTAGCCGACTAGCGGAGCAGTTCTTC

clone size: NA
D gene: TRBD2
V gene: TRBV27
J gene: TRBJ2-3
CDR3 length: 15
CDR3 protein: CASSSTSGKSVTQYF
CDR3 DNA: TGTGCCAGCAGCTCGACTAGCGGGAAATCGGTTACGCAGTATTTT

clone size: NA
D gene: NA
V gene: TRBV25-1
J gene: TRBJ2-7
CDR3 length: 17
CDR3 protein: CASSEAPQQGSPYEQYF
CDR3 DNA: TGTGCCAGCAGTGAGGCACCCCAGCAGGGGTCACCCTACGAGCAGTACTTC

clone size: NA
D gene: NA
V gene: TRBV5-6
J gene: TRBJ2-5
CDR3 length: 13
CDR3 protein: CASSSRSPETQYF
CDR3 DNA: TGTGCCAGCAGCTCTAGGAGTCCAGAGACCCAGTACTTC

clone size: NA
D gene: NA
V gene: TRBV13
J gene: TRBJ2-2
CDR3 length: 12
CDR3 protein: CASIRGTGELFF
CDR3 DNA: TGTGCCAGCATACGGGGAACCGGGGAGCTGTTTTTT

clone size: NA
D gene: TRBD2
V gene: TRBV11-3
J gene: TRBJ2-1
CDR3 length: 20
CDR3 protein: CASSHPNYGLAGGRDNEQFF
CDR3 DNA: TGTGCCAGCAGCCATCCCAACTACGGACTAGCGGGAGGCAGGGACAATGAGCAGTTCTTC

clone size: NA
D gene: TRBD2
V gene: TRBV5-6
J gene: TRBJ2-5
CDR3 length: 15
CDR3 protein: CASSLVTSLQETQYF
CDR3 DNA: TGTGCCAGCAGCTTGGTGACTAGCCTCCAAGAGACCCAGTACTTC

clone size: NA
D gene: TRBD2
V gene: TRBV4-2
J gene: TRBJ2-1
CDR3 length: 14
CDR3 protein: CASRKDAGGREQFF
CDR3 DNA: TGTGCCAGCAGGAAGGATGCGGGAGGGAGGGAGCAGTTCTTC

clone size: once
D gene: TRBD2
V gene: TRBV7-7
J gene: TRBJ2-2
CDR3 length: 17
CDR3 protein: CASSASSGLAGPGELFF
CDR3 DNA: TGTGCTAGCAGCGCATCTTCGGGACTAGCGGGCCCCGGGGAGCTGTTTTTT

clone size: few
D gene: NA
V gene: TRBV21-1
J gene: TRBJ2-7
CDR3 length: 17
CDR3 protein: CASSKPPDSPFSYEQYF
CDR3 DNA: TGTGCCAGCAGCAAACCGCCGGACAGTCCGTTCTCCTACGAGCAGTACTTC

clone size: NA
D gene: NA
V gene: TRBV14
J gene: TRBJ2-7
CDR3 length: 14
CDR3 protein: CASSQQERGYEQYF
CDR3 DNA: TGTGCCAGCAGCCAACAAGAACGAGGATACGAGCAGTACTTC

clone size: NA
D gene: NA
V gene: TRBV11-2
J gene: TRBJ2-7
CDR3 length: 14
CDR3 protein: CASSLASDPYEQYF
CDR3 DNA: TGTGCCAGCAGCTTAGCTAGCGACCCCTACGAGCAGTACTTC

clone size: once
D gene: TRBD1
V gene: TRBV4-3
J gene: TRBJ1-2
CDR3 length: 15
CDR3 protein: CASSQPGQGNYGYTF
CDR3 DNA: TGCGCCAGCAGCCAACCAGGACAGGGGAACTATGGCTACACCTTC

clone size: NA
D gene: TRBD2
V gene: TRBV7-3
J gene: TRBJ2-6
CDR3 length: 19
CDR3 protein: CASSSSGTSAHSGANVLTF
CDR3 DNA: TGTGCCAGCAGCTCCTCCGGGACTAGCGCCCACTCTGGGGCCAACGTCCTGACTTTC

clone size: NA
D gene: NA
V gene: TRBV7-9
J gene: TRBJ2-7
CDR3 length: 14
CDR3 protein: CASSFRQRGYEQYF
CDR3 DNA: TGTGCCAGCAGCTTTCGGCAGCGCGGCTACGAGCAGTACTTC

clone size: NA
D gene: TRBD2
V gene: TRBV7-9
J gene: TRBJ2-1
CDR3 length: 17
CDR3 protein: CASSYRSKRDLYNEQFF
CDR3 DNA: TGTGCCAGCAGTTACAGGAGCAAGCGGGACCTCTACAATGAGCAGTTCTTC

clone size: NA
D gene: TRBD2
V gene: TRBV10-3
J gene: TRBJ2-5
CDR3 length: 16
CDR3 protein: CAISESGTTPGETQYF
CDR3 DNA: TGTGCCATCAGTGAAAGCGGGACGACCCCAGGAGAGACCCAGTACTTC

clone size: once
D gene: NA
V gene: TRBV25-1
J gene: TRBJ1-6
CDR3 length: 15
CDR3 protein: CASSESQGQNSPLHF
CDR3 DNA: TGTGCCAGCAGTGAAAGCCAGGGGCAGAATTCACCCCTCCACTTT

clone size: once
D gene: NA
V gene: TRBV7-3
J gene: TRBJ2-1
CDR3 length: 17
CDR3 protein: CASSLRFGHVSYNEQFF
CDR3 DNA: TGTGCCAGCAGCTTAAGGTTTGGACACGTCTCCTACAATGAGCAGTTCTTC

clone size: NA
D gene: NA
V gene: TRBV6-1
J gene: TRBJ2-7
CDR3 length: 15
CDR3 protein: CASSEEGTPGSEQYF
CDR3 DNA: TGTGCCAGCAGTGAAGAGGGGACACCGGGGAGCGAGCAGTACTTC

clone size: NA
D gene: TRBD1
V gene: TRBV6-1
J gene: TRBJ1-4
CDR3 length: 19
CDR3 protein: CASSAQITLGGPTNEKLFF
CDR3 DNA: TGTGCCAGCAGTGCCCAAATCACCTTAGGGGGCCCAACTAATGAAAAACTGTTTTTT

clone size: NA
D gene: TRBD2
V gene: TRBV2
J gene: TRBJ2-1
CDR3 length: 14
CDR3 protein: CASSEREGFNEQFF
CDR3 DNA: TGTGCCAGCAGTGAGCGGGAGGGGTTCAATGAGCAGTTCTTC

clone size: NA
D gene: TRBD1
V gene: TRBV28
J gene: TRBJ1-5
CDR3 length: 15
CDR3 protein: CASSTRDREVQPQHF
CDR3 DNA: TGTGCCAGCAGTACCCGGGACAGGGAAGTCCAGCCCCAGCATTTT

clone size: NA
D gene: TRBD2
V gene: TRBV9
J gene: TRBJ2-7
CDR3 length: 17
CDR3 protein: CASSVAEDSGIPYEQYF
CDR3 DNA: TGTGCCAGCAGCGTAGCAGAGGATAGCGGGATACCTTACGAGCAGTACTTC

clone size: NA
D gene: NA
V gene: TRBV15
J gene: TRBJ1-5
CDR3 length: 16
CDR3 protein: CATSRDKEVGNQPQHF
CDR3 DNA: TGTGCCACCAGCAGAGATAAAGAGGTTGGCAATCAGCCCCAGCATTTT

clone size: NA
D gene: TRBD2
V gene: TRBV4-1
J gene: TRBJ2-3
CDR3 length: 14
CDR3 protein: CASSRAGVADTQYF
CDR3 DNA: TGCGCCAGCAGCAGGGCGGGAGTGGCAGATACGCAGTATTTT

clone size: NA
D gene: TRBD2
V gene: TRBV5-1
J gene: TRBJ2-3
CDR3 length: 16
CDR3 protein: CASSFTSGRVGDTQYF
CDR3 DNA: TGCGCCAGCAGCTTTACTAGCGGGAGGGTTGGAGATACGCAGTATTTT

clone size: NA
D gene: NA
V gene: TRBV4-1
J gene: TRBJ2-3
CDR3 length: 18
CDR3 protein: CASSQEARVSAPLLTQYF
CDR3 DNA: TGCGCCAGCAGCCAAGAGGCCCGGGTTTCGGCCCCTTTGTTGACGCAGTATTTT

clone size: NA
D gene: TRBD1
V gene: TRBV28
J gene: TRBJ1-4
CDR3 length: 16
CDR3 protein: CASRPDRGATNEKLFF
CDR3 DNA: TGTGCCAGCAGGCCTGACAGGGGAGCTACTAATGAAAAACTGTTTTTT